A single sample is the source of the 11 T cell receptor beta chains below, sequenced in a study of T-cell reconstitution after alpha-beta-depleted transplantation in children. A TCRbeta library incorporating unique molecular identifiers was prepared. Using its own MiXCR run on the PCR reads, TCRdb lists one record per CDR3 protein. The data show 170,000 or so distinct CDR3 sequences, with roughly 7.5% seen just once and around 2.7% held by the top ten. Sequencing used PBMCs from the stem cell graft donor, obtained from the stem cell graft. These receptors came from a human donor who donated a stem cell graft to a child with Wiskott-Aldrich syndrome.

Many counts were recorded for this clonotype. The CDR3 DNA follows: TGTGCCAGCTCACCATGGCAGGGCGTAGGCACTGAAGCTTTCTTT. This gives the protein CASSPWQGVGTEAFF. J is TRBJ1-1 and V is TRBV18, with D possibly TRBD1 on 5 matching bases. The germline V gene has CDR1 KGHSH and CDR2 LQKENI. V shed 2 bases and J shed 4 bases, with 14 bases lying between them. The CDR3 totals 15 residues. The full variable domain, rest sourced from reference TRBV18 and TRBJ1-1, is NAGVMQNPRHLVRRRGQEARLRCSPMKGHSHVYWYRQLPEEGLKFMVYLQKENIIDESGMPKERFSAEFPKEGPSILRIQQVVRGDSAAYFCASSPWQGVGTEAFFGQGTRLTVV.

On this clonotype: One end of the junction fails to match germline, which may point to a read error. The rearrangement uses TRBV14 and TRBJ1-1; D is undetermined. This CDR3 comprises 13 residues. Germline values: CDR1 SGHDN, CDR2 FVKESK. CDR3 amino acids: CASSQDLVQSVIF. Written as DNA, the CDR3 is TGTGCCAGCAGCCAAGATCTTGTCCAGTCCGTCATCTTT.

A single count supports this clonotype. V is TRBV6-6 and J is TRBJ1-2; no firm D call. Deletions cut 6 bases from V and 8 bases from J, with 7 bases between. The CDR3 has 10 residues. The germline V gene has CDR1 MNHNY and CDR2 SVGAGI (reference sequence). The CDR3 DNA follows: TGTGCCAGCAGCCGTAACGGCTACACCTTC. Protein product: CASSRNGYTF.

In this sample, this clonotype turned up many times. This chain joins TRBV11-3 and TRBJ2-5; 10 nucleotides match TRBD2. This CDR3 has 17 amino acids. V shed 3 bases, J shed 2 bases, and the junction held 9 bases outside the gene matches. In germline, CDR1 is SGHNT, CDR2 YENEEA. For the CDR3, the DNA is TGTGCCAGCAGCTTCCGGGGGAGTAGCGGGAGGCAAGAGACCCAGTACTTC. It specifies CASSFRGSSGRQETQYF. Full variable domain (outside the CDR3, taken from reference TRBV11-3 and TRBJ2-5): EAGVVQSPRYKIIEKKQPVAFWCNPISGHNTLYWYLQNLGQGPELLIRYENEEAVDDSQLPKDRFSAERLKGVDSTLKIQPAELGDSAVYLCASSFRGSSGRQETQYFGPGTRLLVL.

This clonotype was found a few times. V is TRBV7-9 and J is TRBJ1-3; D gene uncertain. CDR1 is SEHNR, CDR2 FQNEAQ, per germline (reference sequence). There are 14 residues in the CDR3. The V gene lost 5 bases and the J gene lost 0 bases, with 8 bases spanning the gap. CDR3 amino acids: CASSPPASGNTIYF. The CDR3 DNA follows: TGTGCCAGCAGCCCCCCAGCCTCTGGAAACACCATATATTTT.

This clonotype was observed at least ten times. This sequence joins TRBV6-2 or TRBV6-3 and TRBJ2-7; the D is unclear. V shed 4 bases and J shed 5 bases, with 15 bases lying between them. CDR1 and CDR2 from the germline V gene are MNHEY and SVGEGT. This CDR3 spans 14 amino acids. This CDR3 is CASSSFSPFNEQYF. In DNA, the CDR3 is TGTGCCAGCAGTTCCTTTTCCCCCTTCAACGAGCAGTACTTC.

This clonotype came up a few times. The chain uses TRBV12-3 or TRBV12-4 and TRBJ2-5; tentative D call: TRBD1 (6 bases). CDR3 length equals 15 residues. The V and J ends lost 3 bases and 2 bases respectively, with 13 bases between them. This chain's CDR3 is CASSFLQGRQETQYF. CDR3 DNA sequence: TGTGCCAGCAGTTTTTTGCAGGGGCGGCAAGAGACCCAGTACTTC.

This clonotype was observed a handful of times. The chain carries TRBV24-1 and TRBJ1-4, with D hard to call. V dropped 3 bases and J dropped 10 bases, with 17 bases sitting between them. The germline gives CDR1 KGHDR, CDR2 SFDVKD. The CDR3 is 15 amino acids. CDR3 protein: CATSDERGSPGKLFF. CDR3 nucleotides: TGTGCCACCAGTGATGAGAGAGGGTCTCCGGGAAAACTGTTTTTT.

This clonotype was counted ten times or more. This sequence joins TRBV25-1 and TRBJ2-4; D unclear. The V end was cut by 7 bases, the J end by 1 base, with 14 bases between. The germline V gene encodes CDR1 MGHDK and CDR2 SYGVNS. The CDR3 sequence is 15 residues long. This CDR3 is CASKRRPRAKNIQYF. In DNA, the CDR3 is TGTGCCAGCAAGCGCAGGCCAAGGGCCAAAAACATTCAGTACTTC.

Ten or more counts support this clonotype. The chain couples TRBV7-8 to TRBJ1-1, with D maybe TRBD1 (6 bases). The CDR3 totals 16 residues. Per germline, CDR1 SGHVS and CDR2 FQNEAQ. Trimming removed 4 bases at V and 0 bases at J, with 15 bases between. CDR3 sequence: CASSSRGDTMNTEAFF. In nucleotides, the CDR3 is TGTGCCAGCAGCTCCCGGGGGGACACCATGAACACTGAAGCTTTCTTT.

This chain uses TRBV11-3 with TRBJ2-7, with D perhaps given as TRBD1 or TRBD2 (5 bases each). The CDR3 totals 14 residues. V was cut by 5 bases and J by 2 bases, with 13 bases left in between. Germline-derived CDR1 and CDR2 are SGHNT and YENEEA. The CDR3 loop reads CASSPSGPTYEQYF. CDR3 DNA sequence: TGTGCCAGCAGCCCGTCGGGACCCACCTACGAGCAGTACTTC.